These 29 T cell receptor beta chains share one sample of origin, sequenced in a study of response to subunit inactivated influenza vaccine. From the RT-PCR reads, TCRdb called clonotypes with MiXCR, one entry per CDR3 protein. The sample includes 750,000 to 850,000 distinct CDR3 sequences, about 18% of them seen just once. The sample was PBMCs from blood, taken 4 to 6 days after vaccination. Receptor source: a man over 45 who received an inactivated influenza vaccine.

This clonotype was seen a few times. The CDR3 DNA reads as TGCAGCGTGAGTCGTTGTAGTGTCAATTCACCCCTCCACTTT. Translated, it gives CSVSRCSVNSPLHF. J is TRBJ1-6 and V is TRBV29-1; D unresolved. Germline lookup yields CDR1 SQVTM and CDR2 ANQGSEA. This CDR3 region has 14 residues. Trimming took 6 bases from V and 7 from J, leaving 16 bases between them.

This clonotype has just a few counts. CDR3 region: CSVGTGITYEQYF. In nucleotides, the CDR3 is TGCAGCGTTGGGACAGGGATAACCTACGAGCAGTACTTC. The V call is TRBV29-1, the J call TRBJ2-7; 8 bases agree with TRBD1. CDR3 length equals 13 residues. V gave up 4 bases and J gave up 2 bases; unmatched junction bases: 4. Germline CDR1 and CDR2: SQVTM and ANQGSEA.

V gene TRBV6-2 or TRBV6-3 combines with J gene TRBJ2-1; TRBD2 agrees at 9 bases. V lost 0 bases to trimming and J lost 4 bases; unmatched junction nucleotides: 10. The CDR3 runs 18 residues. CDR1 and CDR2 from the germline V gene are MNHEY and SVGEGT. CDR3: CASSYSFSGGQSYNEQFF. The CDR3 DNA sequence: TGTGCCAGCAGTTACTCGTTCAGCGGGGGGCAGTCATACAATGAGCAGTTCTTC.

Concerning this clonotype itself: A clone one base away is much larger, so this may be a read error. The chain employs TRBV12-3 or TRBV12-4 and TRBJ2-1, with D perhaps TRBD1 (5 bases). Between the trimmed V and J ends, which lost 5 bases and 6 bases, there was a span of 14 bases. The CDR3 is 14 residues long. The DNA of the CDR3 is TGTGCCAGCAGTGACAGTTTCAGCATCAATGAGCAGTTCTTC. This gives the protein CASSDSFSINEQFF.

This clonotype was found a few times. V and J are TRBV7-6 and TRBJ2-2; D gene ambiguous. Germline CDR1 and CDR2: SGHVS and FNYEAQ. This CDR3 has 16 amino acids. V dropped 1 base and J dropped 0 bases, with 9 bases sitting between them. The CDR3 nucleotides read TGTGCCAGCAGCTTAGTTCCTCGGTCGAACACCGGGGAGCTGTTTTTT. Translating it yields CASSLVPRSNTGELFF.

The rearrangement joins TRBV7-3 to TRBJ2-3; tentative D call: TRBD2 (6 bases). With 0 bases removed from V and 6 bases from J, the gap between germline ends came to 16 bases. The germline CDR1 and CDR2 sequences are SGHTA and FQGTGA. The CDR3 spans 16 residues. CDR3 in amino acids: CASSLTSGTYGDTQYF. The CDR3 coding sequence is TGTGCCAGCAGCTTAACTTCGGGGACTTATGGGGATACGCAGTATTTT. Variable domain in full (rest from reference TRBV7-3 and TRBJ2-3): GAGVSQTPSNKVTEKGKYVELRCDPISGHTALYWYRQSLGQGPEFLIYFQGTGAADDSGLPNDRFFAVRPEGSVSTLKIQRTERGDSAVYLCASSLTSGTYGDTQYFGPGTRLTVL.

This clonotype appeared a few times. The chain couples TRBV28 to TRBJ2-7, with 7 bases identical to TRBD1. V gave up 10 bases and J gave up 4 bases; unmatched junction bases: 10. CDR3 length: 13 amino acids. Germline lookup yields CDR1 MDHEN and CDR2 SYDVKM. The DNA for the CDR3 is TGTGCCACCAAGAGACAGGGTAGATACGAGCAGTACTTC. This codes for CATKRQGRYEQYF.

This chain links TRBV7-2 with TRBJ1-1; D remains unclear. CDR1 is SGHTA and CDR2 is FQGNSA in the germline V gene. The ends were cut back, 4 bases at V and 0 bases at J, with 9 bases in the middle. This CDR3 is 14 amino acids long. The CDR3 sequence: CASSSDGVNTEAFF. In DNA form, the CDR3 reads TGTGCCAGCAGCTCCGACGGAGTGAACACTGAAGCTTTCTTT.

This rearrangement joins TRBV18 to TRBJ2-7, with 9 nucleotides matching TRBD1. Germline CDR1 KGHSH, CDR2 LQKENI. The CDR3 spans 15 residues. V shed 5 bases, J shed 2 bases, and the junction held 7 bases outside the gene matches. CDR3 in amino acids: CASSSTGGMAYEQYF. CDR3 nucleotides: TGTGCCAGCTCATCTACAGGGGGCATGGCCTACGAGCAGTACTTC. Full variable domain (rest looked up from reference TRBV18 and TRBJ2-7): NAGVMQNPRHLVRRRGQEARLRCSPMKGHSHVYWYRQLPEEGLKFMVYLQKENIIDESGMPKERFSAEFPKEGPSILRIQQVVRGDSAAYFCASSSTGGMAYEQYFGPGTRLTVT.

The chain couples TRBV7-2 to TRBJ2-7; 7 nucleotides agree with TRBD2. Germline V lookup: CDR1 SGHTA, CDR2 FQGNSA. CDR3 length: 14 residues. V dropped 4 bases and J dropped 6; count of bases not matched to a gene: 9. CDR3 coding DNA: TGTGCCAGCAGCTCGGGACTACGGGCGGGCGAGCAGTACTTC. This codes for CASSSGLRAGEQYF.

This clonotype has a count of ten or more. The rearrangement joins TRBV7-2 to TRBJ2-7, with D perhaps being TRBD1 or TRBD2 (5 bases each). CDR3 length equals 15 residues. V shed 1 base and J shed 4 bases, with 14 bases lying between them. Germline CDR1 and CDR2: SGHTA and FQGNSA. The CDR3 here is CASSLEGTGRYEQYF. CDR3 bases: TGTGCCAGCAGCTTAGAGGGGACCGGGCGGTACGAGCAGTACTTC.

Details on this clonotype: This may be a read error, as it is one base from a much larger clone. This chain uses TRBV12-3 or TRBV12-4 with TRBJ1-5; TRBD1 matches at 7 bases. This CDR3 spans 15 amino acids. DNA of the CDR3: TGTGCCAGCAGCGGGGACAGCCTTAGCAATCTGCCCCAGCATTTT. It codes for CASSGDSLSNLPQHF.

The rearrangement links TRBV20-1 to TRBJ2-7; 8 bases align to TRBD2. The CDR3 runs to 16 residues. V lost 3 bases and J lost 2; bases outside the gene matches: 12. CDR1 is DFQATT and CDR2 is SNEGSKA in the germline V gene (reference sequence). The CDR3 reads CSARAWGVAGTYEQYF. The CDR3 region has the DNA TGCAGTGCTAGGGCCTGGGGGGTAGCGGGGACCTACGAGCAGTACTTC.

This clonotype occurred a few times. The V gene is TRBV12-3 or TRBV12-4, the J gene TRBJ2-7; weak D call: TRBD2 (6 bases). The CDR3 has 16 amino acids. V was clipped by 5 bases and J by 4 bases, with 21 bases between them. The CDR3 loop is CASSKMTGASRYEQYF. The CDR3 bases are TGTGCCAGCAGTAAAATGACGGGAGCCTCGAGGTACGAGCAGTACTTC.

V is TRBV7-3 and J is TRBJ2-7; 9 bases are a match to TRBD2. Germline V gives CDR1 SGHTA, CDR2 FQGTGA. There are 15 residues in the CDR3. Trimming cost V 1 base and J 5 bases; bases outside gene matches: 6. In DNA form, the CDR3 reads TGTGCCAGCAGCTTAAGCGGCGGGAGGGCCGACGAGCAGTACTTC. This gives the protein CASSLSGGRADEQYF.

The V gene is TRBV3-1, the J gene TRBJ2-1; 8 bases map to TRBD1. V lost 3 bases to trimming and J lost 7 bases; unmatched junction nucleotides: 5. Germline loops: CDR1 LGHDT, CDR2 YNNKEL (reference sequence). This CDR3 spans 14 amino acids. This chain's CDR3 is CASSHPDRENEQFF. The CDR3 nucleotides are TGTGCCAGCAGCCATCCGGACAGGGAGAATGAGCAGTTCTTC.

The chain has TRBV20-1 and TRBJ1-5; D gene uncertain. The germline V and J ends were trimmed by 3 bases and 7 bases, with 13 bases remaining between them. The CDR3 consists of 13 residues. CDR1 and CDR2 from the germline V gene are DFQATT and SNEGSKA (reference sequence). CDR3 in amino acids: CSARKGSGQPQHF. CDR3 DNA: TGCAGTGCTAGGAAGGGCTCCGGGCAGCCCCAGCATTTT.

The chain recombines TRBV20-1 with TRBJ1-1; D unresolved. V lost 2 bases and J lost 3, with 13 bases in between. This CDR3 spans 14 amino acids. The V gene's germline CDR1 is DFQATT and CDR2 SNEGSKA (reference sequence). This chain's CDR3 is CSARPIRHYTEAFF. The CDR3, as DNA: TGCAGTGCTAGACCCATCAGACACTACACTGAAGCTTTCTTT.

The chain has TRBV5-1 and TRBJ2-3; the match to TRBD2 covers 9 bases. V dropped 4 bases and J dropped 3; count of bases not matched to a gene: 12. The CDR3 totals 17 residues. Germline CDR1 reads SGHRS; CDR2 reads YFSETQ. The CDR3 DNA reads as TGCGCCAGCAGCCAGGGGGGGCTAGCGGGGAATACAGATACGCAGTATTTT. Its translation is CASSQGGLAGNTDTQYF.

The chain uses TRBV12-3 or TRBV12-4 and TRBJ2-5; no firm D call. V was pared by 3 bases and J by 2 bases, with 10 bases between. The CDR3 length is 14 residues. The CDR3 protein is CASSFLLGQETQYF. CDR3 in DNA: TGTGCCAGCAGTTTTTTACTGGGGCAAGAGACCCAGTACTTC.

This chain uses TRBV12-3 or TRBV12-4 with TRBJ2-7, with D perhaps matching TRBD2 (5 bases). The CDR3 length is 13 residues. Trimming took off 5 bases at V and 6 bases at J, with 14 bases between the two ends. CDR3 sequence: CASSDGLASEQYF. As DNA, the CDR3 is TGTGCCAGCAGTGATGGACTCGCCTCCGAGCAGTACTTC.

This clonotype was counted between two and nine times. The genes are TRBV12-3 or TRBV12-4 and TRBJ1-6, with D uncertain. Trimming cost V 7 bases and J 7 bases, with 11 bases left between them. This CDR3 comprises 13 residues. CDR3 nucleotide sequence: TGTGCCAGCACCATGCCGGGGAATTCACCCCTCCACTTT. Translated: CASTMPGNSPLHF.

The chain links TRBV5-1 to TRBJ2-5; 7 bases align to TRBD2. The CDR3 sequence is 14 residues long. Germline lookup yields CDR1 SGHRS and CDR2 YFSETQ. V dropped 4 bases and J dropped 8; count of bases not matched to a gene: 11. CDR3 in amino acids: CASSPGGEGKTQYF. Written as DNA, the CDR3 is TGCGCCAGCAGCCCGGGAGGAGAGGGGAAAACCCAGTACTTC.

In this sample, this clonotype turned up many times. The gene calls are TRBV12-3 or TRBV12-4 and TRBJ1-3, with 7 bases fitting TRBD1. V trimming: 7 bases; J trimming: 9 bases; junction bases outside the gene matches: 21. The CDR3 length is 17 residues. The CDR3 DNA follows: TGTGCCAGCACCCGAATGCGTCAAACAGGGGTTCTCGGCACCATATATTTT. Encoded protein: CASTRMRQTGVLGTIYF.

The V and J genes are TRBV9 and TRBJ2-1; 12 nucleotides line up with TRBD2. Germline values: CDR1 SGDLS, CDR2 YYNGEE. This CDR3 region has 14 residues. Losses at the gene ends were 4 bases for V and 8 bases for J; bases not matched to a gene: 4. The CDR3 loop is CASSTSSGGDEQFF. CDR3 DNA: TGTGCCAGCAGCACCTCTAGCGGGGGGGATGAGCAGTTCTTC.

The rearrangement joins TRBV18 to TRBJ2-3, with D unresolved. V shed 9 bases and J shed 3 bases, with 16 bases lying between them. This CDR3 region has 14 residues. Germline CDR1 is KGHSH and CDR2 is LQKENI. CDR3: CASTRHSGTDTQYF. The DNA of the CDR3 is TGTGCCAGTACACGACACTCCGGGACAGATACGCAGTATTTT.

The CDR3 region has the DNA TGTGCCAGCAGTGTAAAGTGGGGACAGGCGTACAATGAGCAGTTCTTC. Translating gives CASSVKWGQAYNEQFF. The V and J genes are TRBV6-2 or TRBV6-3 and TRBJ2-1; 8 bases agree with TRBD1. The CDR3 is made up of 16 amino acids. The V segment lost 5 bases and the J segment 4 bases; nucleotides outside the gene matches: 10. Germline loops: CDR1 MNHEY, CDR2 SVGEGT.

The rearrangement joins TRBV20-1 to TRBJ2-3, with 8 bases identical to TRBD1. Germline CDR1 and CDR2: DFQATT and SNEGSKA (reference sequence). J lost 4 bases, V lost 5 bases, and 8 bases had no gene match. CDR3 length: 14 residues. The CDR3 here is CSASGQGVPDTQYF. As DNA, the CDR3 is TGCAGTGCTTCAGGACAGGGCGTTCCAGATACGCAGTATTTT.

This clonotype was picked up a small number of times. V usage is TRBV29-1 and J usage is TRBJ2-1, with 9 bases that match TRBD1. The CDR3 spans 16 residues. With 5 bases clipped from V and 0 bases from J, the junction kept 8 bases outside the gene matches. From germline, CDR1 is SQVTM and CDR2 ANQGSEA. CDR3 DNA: TGCAGCGTTACCCGGCGGGACAGGGCCTCCTACAATGAGCAGTTCTTC. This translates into CSVTRRDRASYNEQFF.